A selection of T cell receptor beta chains follows, all from one sample in a study of T cells in Graves' hyperthyroidism and ophthalmopathy. Via MiXCR, TCRdb re-called the multiplex PCR reads, giving one row per CDR3 protein. The repertoire holds some 460,000 distinct CDR3 sequences, with 15% to 17% as singletons. The sample consisted of blood. All receptors come from a woman younger than 35 with Graves' hyperthyroidism. CDR3s include the opening cysteine and the closing phenylalanine or tryptophan. The D gene is left open where the match is weak. Clone size is not always given. Where it is, it says once, few, many or a class for expanded clones.

v_gene,abundance,j_gene,d_gene,CDR3nt,CDR3aa
TRBV6-2/TRBV6-3,few,TRBJ2-7,.,TGTGCCAGCAGTTACCTCGGCTCCTACGAGCAGTACTTC,CASSYLGSYEQYF
TRBV20-1,many,TRBJ2-5,TRBD2,TGCAGTGCTAGACTAAGCCTAGCGGGAGGGGGGGAGACCCAGTACTTC,CSARLSLAGGGETQYF
TRBV5-1,many,TRBJ2-7,.,TGCGCCAGCAGCTTGGGATCCGGGAGTCACTTTGACGAGCAGTACTTC,CASSLGSGSHFDEQYF
TRBV28,.,TRBJ2-1,.,TGTGCCAGCAGTTTTTCGACCAGAGGTCATGAGCAGTTCTTC,CASSFSTRGHEQFF
TRBV5-1,many,TRBJ2-7,TRBD1,TGTGCCAGCAGTGCCGGACAGGGTTACGAGCAGTACTTC,CASSAGQGYEQYF
TRBV20-1,many,TRBJ2-4,TRBD1,TGCAGTGCTAAAAGGACAGGATCCATAGCCAAAAACATTCAGTACTTC,CSAKRTGSIAKNIQYF
TRBV6-1,few,TRBJ2-7,.,TGTGCCAGCAGTGAAGGACGGAGGATACGATACGAGCAGTACTTC,CASSEGRRIRYEQYF
TRBV20-1,many,TRBJ1-1,.,TGCAGTGCCTCAACAGGACCCACTGAAGCTTTCTTT,CSASTGPTEAFF
TRBV6-2/TRBV6-3,.,TRBJ1-4,TRBD1,TGTGCCAGCACCGCGACAGGGGGCATCGGTGAAAAACTGTTTTTT,CASTATGGIGEKLFF
TRBV14,few,TRBJ1-6,.,TGTGCCAGCAGCCAAGGGTGGTCGGGCTCACCCCTCCACTTT,CASSQGWSGSPLHF
TRBV12-3/TRBV12-4,few,TRBJ2-2,.,TGTGCCAGCAGTTTTGCCGAGTACACCGGGGAGCTGTTTTTT,CASSFAEYTGELFF
TRBV6-2/TRBV6-3,many,TRBJ2-3,.,TGTGCCAGCACCTACGGGAATCCAGATACGCAGTATTTT,CASTYGNPDTQYF
TRBV6-1,few,TRBJ2-1,.,TGTGCCAGCAGTTCCCATCAAGGGCAGGACAATGAGCAGTTCTTC,CASSSHQGQDNEQFF
TRBV14,.,TRBJ1-3,.,TGTGCCAGCAGCCAAGTATGGAGGGGGGACACCATATATTTT,CASSQVWRGDTIYF
TRBV10-3,many,TRBJ2-1,TRBD2,TGTGCCATCAGTGAACTAGCGGGAACGTCAAATGAGCAGTTCTTC,CAISELAGTSNEQFF
TRBV6-1,few,TRBJ1-3,.,TGTGCCAGCACCCAAGGGTACTCACCGGCTCTCTCTGGAAACACCATATATTTT,CASTQGYSPALSGNTIYF
TRBV7-9,few,TRBJ2-1,.,TGTGCCAGCAGCTTCCCGGGGTTGGGGGCAAATGAGCAGTTCTTC,CASSFPGLGANEQFF
TRBV4-2,few,TRBJ2-7,.,TGTGCCAGCAGCCTCCAGCCCGCATCAAGCTCCTACGAGCAGTACTTC,CASSLQPASSSYEQYF
TRBV5-1,few,TRBJ2-7,.,TGCGCCAGCAGCTTGGGTTCCACAACCTACGAGCAGTACTTC,CASSLGSTTYEQYF
TRBV9,.,TRBJ2-7,.,TGTGCCAGCAGCGTAGACCCCGGGACCACCCTACCCGAGCAGTACTTC,CASSVDPGTTLPEQYF
TRBV6-2/TRBV6-3,.,TRBJ2-1,TRBD2,TGTGCCAGCAGTCGGACTAGAGCTGCAATGTACAATGAGCAGTTCTTC,CASSRTRAAMYNEQFF
TRBV29-1,many,TRBJ2-7,TRBD2,TGCAGCGTCCAAGTGACTAGCGGGGTACGTGGGGAGCAGTACTTC,CSVQVTSGVRGEQYF
TRBV19,few,TRBJ1-2,.,TGTGCCAGTAAGGACGCTACTAACTATGGCTACACCTTC,CASKDATNYGYTF
TRBV7-3,many,TRBJ2-3,.,TGTGCCAGCAGCCTCTCCGGGGGCGTGGCAGATACGCAGTATTTT,CASSLSGGVADTQYF
TRBV2,.,TRBJ1-1,TRBD1,TGTGCCAGCAGCGGGGGGACAGGGGGAGGGATTGAAGCTTTCTTT,CASSGGTGGGIEAFF
TRBV6-1,few,TRBJ2-2,.,TGTGCCAGCAGTCCTCAGTACACCGGGGAGCTGTTTTTT,CASSPQYTGELFF
TRBV6-1,many,TRBJ1-5,TRBD1,TGTGCCAGCAGTGAATGGACAGGCGGCTATAGCAATCAGCCCCAGCATTTT,CASSEWTGGYSNQPQHF
TRBV7-2,many,TRBJ2-7,TRBD2,TGTGCCAGCAGCGCTTTTGGCGGGAGTTACGAGCAGTACTTC,CASSAFGGSYEQYF
TRBV24-1,few,TRBJ1-1,.,TGTGCCACCAGGGGGGCGGTGAACACTGAAGCTTTCTTT,CATRGAVNTEAFF
TRBV5-1,.,TRBJ2-1,.,TGCGCCAGCAGCTTGGCCTGGACCCACAATGAGCAGTTCTTC,CASSLAWTHNEQFF
TRBV10-3,.,TRBJ1-5,.,TGTGCCATCAGTGAAGGGGCATCGCATCGGCCCCAGCATTTT,CAISEGASHRPQHF
TRBV15,few,TRBJ1-6,.,TGTGCCACCAGCAGAGATAAGGCCAACCCCACCCTCCACTTT,CATSRDKANPTLHF
TRBV29-1,few,TRBJ2-7,TRBD2,TGCAGCGTTGAGCGGGCCGCGGGGGAGGCGGTAACCTACGAGCAGTACTTC,CSVERAAGEAVTYEQYF
TRBV5-1,few,TRBJ2-1,TRBD2,TGCGCCAGCAGCTTGGCTAGCGGGAGAGTCAATGAGCAGTTCTTC,CASSLASGRVNEQFF
TRBV7-9,.,TRBJ2-1,.,TGTGCCAGCAGCCACAACCCCAGGGGCTCCTACAATGAGCAGTTCTTC,CASSHNPRGSYNEQFF
TRBV7-9,many,TRBJ1-5,.,TGTGCCAGCAGCTTAGCGATTGGGGCTGGGAATCAGCCCCAGCATTTT,CASSLAIGAGNQPQHF
TRBV7-2,many,TRBJ2-7,.,TGTGCCAGCAGCCCGGGGCCACGTTACGAGCAGTACTTC,CASSPGPRYEQYF
TRBV20-1,.,TRBJ2-2,TRBD1,TGCAGTGCTAGAGATATTCAGGGACAGGACACCGGGGAGCTGTTTTTT,CSARDIQGQDTGELFF
TRBV11-1,many,TRBJ2-3,.,TGTGCCAGCAGCTTAGTTGGGCAGGGGACGCAGTATTTT,CASSLVGQGTQYF
TRBV29-1,.,TRBJ2-3,.,TGCAGCGTTGTGGGGGGCGACAGTCCCACAGATACGCAGTATTTT,CSVVGGDSPTDTQYF
TRBV2,many,TRBJ1-2,TRBD1,TGTGCCAGCAGACCCGGGACAGGAGTCCATGGCTACACCTTC,CASRPGTGVHGYTF
TRBV2,many,TRBJ2-1,.,TGTGCCAGCAAGTACAGGGCTCTAAGCTCCTACAATGAGCAGTTCTTC,CASKYRALSSYNEQFF
TRBV5-1,many,TRBJ1-2,TRBD1,TGCGCCAGCAGCTTGAACGCGGGACAGATAAACTATGGCTACACCTTC,CASSLNAGQINYGYTF
TRBV7-2,.,TRBJ1-5,TRBD1,TGTGCCAGCAGCGTACAGGGGACAAGCAATCAGCCCCAGCATTTT,CASSVQGTSNQPQHF
TRBV5-1,.,TRBJ1-2,TRBD1,TGCGCCAGCAGCTTGGAGGCAGGGGGCGGCTATGGCTACACCTTC,CASSLEAGGGYGYTF
TRBV7-9,.,TRBJ1-1,.,TGTGCCAGCAGCCGAGTCATGGGGGGCACTGAAGCTTTCTTT,CASSRVMGGTEAFF
TRBV27,.,TRBJ1-3,.,TGTGCCAGCAGCGCCAAGGAGCGCGGAAACACCATATATTTT,CASSAKERGNTIYF
TRBV13,many,TRBJ2-7,.,TGTGCCAGCAGCCAAGGACAGTCGTCCTACGAGCAGTACTTC,CASSQGQSSYEQYF
TRBV12-3/TRBV12-4,.,TRBJ1-1,.,TGTGCCAGCGGATTACAGGCTTTGAACACTGAAGCTTTCTTT,CASGLQALNTEAFF
TRBV6-1,.,TRBJ1-3,.,TGTGCCAGCAGTAAAACCGGCACTGGGCTCGGAGACACCATATATTTT,CASSKTGTGLGDTIYF
TRBV27,few,TRBJ1-2,.,TGTGCCAGCAGTTTTATTCGAGGGGGGAGTAAGGGTGGCTACACCTTC,CASSFIRGGSKGGYTF
TRBV29-1,.,TRBJ2-1,TRBD2,TGCAGCGCAGACTTGACTAGCGGGATTTACAATGAGCAGTTCTTC,CSADLTSGIYNEQFF
TRBV9,many,TRBJ2-5,TRBD2,TGTGCCAGCAGCCCAGGGACTAGCGGGGGGGCAAGAGAGACCCAGTACTTC,CASSPGTSGGARETQYF
TRBV5-4,.,TRBJ1-6,.,TGTGCCAGCAGCTTGGTACCAATCGATTCACCCCTCCACTTT,CASSLVPIDSPLHF
TRBV7-8,few,TRBJ1-3,.,TGTGCCAGCAGCTCGAGGGGGGGAGATTTCAGTGGAAACACCATATATTTT,CASSSRGGDFSGNTIYF